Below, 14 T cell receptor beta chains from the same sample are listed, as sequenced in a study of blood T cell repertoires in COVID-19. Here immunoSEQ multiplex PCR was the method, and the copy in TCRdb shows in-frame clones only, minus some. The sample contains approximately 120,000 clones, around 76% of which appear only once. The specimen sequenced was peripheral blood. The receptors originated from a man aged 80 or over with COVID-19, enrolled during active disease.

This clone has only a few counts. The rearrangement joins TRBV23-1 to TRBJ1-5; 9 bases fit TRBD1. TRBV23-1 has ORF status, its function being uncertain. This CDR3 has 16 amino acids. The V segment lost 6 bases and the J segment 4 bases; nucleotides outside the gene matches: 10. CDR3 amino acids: CASRARTGDGNQPQHF. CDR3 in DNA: TGCGCCAGCAGGGCTAGGACAGGGGATGGTAATCAGCCCCAGCATTTT.

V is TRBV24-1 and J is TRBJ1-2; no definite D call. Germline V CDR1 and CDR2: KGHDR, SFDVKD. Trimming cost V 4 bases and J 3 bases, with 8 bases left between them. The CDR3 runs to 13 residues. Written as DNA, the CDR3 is TGTGCCACCAGTGACAAACGGGACTATGGCTACACCTTC. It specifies CATSDKRDYGYTF.

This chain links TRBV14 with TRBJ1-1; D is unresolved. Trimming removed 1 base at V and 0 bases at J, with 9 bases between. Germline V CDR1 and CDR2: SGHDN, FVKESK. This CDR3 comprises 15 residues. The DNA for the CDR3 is TGTGCCAGCAGCCAAGGGTATAGCCTGAACACTGAAGCTTTCTTT. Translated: CASSQGYSLNTEAFF.

CDR3 sequence reads: CATSTGGEQYF. The CDR3 coding sequence is TGTGCCACCTCGACCGGGGGCGAGCAGTACTTC. The chain employs TRBV18 and TRBJ2-7; perhaps TRBD2 as D (6 bases). The CDR3 loop spans 11 amino acids. The V gene lost 10 bases and the J gene lost 6 bases, with 13 bases spanning the gap. Germline CDR1 and CDR2: KGHSH and LQKENI. The full variable domain, with the rest looked up from reference TRBV18 and TRBJ2-7, is NAGVMQNPRHLVRRRGQEARLRCSPMKGHSHVYWYRQLPEEGLKFMVYLQKENIIDESGMPKERFSAEFPKEGPSILRIQQVVRGDSAAYFCATSTGGEQYFGPGTRLTVT.

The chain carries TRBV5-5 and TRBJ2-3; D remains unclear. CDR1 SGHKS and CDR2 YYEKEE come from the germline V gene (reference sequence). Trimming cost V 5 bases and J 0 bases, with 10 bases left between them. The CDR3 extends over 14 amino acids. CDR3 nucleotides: TGTGCCAGCAGTTACTACGAGAGCACAGATACGCAGTATTTT. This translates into CASSYYESTDTQYF.

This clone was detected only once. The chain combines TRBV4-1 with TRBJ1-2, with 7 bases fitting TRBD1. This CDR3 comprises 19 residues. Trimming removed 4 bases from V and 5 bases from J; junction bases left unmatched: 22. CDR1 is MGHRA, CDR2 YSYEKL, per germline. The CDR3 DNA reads TGCGCCAGCAGCCTATTACCCGGGACAGCATCGGATTTTAGTTATGGCTACACCTTC. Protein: CASSLLPGTASDFSYGYTF.

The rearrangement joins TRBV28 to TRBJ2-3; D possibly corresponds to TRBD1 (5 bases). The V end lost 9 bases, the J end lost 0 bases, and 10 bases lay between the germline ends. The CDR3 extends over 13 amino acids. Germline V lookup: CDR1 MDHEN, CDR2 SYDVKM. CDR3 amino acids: CASSTVSTDTQYF. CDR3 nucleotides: TGTGCCAGTTCGACAGTTAGCACAGATACGCAGTATTTT. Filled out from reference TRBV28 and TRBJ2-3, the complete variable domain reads DVKVTQSSRYLVKRTGEKVFLECVQDMDHENMFWYRQDPGLGLRLIYFSYDVKMKEKGDIPEGYSVSREKKERFSLILESASTNQTSMYLCASSTVSTDTQYFGPGTRLTVL.

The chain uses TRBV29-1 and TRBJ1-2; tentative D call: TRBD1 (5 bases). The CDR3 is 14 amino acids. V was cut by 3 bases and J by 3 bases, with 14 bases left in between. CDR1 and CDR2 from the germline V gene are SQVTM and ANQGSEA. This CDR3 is CSVDGGDGDYGYTF. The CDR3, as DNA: TGCAGCGTTGATGGAGGGGACGGGGACTATGGCTACACCTTC. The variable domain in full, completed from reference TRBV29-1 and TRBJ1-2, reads SAVISQKPSRDICQRGTSLTIQCQVDSQVTMMFWYRQQPGQSLTLIATANQGSEATYESGFVIDKFPISRPNLTFSTLTVSNMSPEDSSIYLCSVDGGDGDYGYTFGSGTRLTVV.

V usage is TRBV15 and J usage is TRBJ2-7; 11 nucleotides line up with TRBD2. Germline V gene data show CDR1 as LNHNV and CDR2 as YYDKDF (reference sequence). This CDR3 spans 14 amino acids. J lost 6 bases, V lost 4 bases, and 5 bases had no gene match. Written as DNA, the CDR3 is TGTGCCACCAGCACCCTAGCGGGAGGTCCCGAGCAGTACTTC. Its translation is CATSTLAGGPEQYF.

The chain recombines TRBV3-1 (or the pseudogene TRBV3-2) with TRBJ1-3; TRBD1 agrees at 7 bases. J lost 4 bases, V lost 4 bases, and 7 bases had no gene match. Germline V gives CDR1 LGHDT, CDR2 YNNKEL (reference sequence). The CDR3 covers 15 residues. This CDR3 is CASSPGTDQGNTIYF. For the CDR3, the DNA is TGTGCCAGCAGCCCGGGGACAGATCAAGGAAACACCATATATTTT.

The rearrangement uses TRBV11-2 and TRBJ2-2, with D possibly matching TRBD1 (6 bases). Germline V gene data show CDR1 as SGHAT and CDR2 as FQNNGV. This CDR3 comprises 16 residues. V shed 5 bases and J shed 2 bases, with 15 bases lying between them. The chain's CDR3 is CASSPQGQLNTGELFF. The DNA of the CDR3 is TGTGCCAGCAGCCCACAAGGACAGTTAAACACCGGGGAGCTGTTTTTT.

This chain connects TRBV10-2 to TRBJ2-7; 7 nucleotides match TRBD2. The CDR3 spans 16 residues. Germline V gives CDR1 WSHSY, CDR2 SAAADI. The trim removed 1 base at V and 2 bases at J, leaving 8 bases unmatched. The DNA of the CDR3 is TGCGCCAGCAGTGAGTTCCTACGACTAGCCGCCTACGAGCAGTACTTC. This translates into CASSEFLRLAAYEQYF.

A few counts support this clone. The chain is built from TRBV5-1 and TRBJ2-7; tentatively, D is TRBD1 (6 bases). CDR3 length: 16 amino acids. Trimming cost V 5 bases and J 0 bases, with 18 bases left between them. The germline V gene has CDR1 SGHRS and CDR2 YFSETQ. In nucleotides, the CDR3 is TGCGCCAGCAGTCGGGCCCCAGGGGTTAGCTCCTACGAGCAGTACTTC. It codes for CASSRAPGVSSYEQYF.

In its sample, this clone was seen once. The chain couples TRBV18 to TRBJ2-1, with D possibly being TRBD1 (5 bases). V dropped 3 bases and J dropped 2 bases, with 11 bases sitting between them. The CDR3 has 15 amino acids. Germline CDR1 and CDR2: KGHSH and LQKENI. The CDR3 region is CASSPTVAAYNEQFF. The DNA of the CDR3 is TGTGCCAGCTCACCGACAGTCGCGGCCTACAATGAGCAGTTCTTC.